The 2 T cell receptor beta chains below come from one sample, sequenced in a study of cytomegalovirus exposure and HLA in healthy donors. This PCR relied on a set of 60 Vbeta primers and 13 Jbeta primers. Generated by immunoSEQ multiplex PCR, the TCRdb table keeps only in-frame clones and is missing some. The sample has tens of thousands of clones, approximately 75% seen once. What was sequenced was PBMCs. These receptors came from a woman aged 35 to 49 in good health and CMV-seropositive.

This chain links TRBV6-1 with TRBJ1-2; D ambiguous. The ends were cut back, 7 bases at V and 4 bases at J, with 13 bases in the middle. CDR3 length: 13 residues. The V gene's germline CDR1 is MNHNS and CDR2 SASEGT. CDR3 amino acids: CASTLQSPYGYTF. DNA of the CDR3: TGTGCCAGCACCTTACAGAGCCCCTATGGCTACACCTTC.

The rearrangement links TRBV7-6 to TRBJ2-7, with TRBD2 matching over 8 bases. The germline V gene encodes CDR1 SGHVS and CDR2 FNYEAQ. Trimming removed 10 bases from V and 0 bases from J; junction bases left unmatched: 5. CDR3 length: 13 amino acids. The CDR3 reads CATTGGGSYEQYF. CDR3 nucleotides: TGTGCCACCACCGGGGGGGGCTCCTACGAGCAGTACTTC.